This is a list of T cell receptor beta chains from one sample in a study of CD8 T cells in Susac syndrome. TCRdb independently ran MiXCR on the immunoSEQ multiplex PCR reads; one entry per CDR3 protein. The sample consists of roughly 150,000 distinct CDR3 sequences, under 97% of them appearing once. Sequencing was done on a sample of CD4+ T cells from PBMCs. The receptors derive from a human donor with Susac syndrome. CDR3s leave out the opening cysteine and the closing phenylalanine or tryptophan.

j_call v_call cdr3_aa
TRBJ2-7 TRBV4-1 ASSQELDDWLSYEQY
TRBJ2-7 TRBV12-3/TRBV12-4 ASSWLAGGPRTGEQY
TRBJ2-7 TRBV27 ASRPTGGASYEQY
TRBJ2-5 TRBV6-2/TRBV6-3 ASSRLATGTQY
TRBJ2-5 TRBV29-1 SVATGSGRTQY
TRBJ2-7 TRBV21-1 PSSKVESGP
TRBJ2-7 TRBV7-9 ASSQPGNYEQY
TRBJ2-5 TRBV5-1 ASSLGQIETQY
TRBJ1-1 TRBV24-1 ATSDNRKAF
TRBJ2-3 TRBV4-1 ASSPGGALTDTQY
TRBJ2-7 TRBV20-1 SARSSGSYEQY
TRBJ2-7 TRBV4-1 ASSQVRGQGLILYEQY
TRBJ1-1 TRBV28 ASRRTANMNTEAF
TRBJ2-3 TRBV12-3/TRBV12-4 ASSLGLAGFGTQY
TRBJ1-2 TRBV11-3 ASSRTGGNGYT
TRBJ1-6 TRBV4-2 ASSQDTGGDSPLH
TRBJ2-7 TRBV5-6 ASSYGHTYEQY
TRBJ2-6 TRBV18 ASSPPAAGANVLT